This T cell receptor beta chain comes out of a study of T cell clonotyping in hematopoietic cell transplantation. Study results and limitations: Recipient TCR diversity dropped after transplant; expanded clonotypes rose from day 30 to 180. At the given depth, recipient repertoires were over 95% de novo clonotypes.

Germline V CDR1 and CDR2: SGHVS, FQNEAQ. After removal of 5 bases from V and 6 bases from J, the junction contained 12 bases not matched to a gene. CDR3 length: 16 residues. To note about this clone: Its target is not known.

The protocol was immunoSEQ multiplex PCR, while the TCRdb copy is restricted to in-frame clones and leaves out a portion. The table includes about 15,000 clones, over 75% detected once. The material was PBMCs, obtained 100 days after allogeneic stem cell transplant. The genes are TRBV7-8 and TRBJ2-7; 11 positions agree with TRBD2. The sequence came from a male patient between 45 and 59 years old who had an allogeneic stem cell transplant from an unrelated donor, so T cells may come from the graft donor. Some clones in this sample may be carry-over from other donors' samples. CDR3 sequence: CASSLLAGGPGGEQYF. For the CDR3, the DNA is TGTGCCAGCAGCCTATTAGCGGGAGGGCCCGGGGGCGAGCAGTACTTC.